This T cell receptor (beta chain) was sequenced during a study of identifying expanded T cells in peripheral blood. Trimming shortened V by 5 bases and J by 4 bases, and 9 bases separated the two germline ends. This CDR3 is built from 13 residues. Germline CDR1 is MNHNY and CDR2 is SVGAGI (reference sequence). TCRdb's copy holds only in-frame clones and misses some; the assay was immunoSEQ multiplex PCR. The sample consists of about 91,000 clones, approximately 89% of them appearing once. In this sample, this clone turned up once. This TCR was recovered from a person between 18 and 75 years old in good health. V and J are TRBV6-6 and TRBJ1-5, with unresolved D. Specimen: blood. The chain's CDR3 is CASSRTDNQPQHF. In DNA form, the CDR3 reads TGTGCCAGCAGTCGGACGGATAATCAGCCCCAGCATTTT.